The rows below give T cell receptor beta chains drawn from one sample of a study of shared clonotypes between healthy human individuals. Repertoires were generated with immunoSEQ multiplex PCR, while TCRdb's copy carries only in-frame clones and drops some. This sample carries about 2 million clones, about 95% of them seen once, and the ten largest clones take more than 0.95%. The sample consisted of naive CD8+ T cells sorted from blood. These receptors came from a man between 18 and 29 years old in good health. Both conserved end residues are part of each CDR3. The order of the fields is V gene, clone size, CDR3 length, J gene, D gene, CDR3 protein, CDR3 DNA. The D gene is left open where the match is weak. Not all rows give a size; the values are once, few, many and, for expanded clones, a class.

TRBV6-5	once	13	TRBJ2-1	NA	CASSYNRYNEQFF	TGTGCCAGCAGTTACAATCGTTACAATGAGCAGTTCTTC
TRBV6-5	NA	12	TRBJ2-3	NA	CGSGLRADTQYF	TGCGGGTCGGGGTTGCGCGCAGATACGCAGTATTTT
TRBV9	NA	15	TRBJ1-2	TRBD1	CASSVDSGGNYGYTF	TGTGCCAGCAGCGTAGATTCAGGGGGGAACTATGGCTACACCTTC
TRBV27	NA	17	TRBJ1-5	NA	CASSSTEFGGPNQPQHF	TGTGCCAGCAGTTCAACCGAGTTTGGGGGGCCCAATCAGCCCCAGCATTTT
TRBV7-2	NA	14	TRBJ1-1	NA	CASSLDGMNTEAFF	TGTGCCAGCAGCTTAGATGGCATGAACACTGAAGCTTTCTTT
TRBV27	NA	15	TRBJ1-1	NA	CASTPGQAAYTEAFF	TGTGCCAGCACCCCCGGGCAGGCGGCGTACACTGAAGCTTTCTTT
TRBV6-5	NA	16	TRBJ1-5	NA	CASTYSVGLSNQPQHF	TGTGCCAGCACCTACTCAGTGGGCCTTAGCAATCAGCCCCAGCATTTT
TRBV6-5	NA	15	TRBJ2-7	TRBD2	CASSYSGTSGSEQYF	TGTGCCAGCAGTTACTCGGGGACTAGTGGTAGCGAGCAGTACTTC
TRBV7-9	NA	14	TRBJ1-1	NA	CASSLALMNTEAFF	TGTGCCAGCAGCTTAGCGCTAATGAACACTGAAGCTTTCTTT
TRBV7-6	NA	17	TRBJ2-7	NA	CASSLGTEGPGSYEQYF	TGTGCCAGCAGCTTAGGGACAGAGGGTCCCGGAAGTTACGAGCAGTACTTC
TRBV7-9	NA	14	TRBJ2-7	NA	CASSKQDSSYEQYF	TGTGCCAGCAGTAAACAGGACAGTTCCTACGAGCAGTACTTC
TRBV18	once	13	TRBJ1-2	NA	CASSPNLFYGYTF	TGTGCCAGCTCACCAAACCTCTTCTATGGCTACACCTTC
TRBV25-1	NA	12	TRBJ2-7	NA	CASSAQGYEQYF	TGTGCCAGCAGTGCCCAGGGGTACGAGCAGTACTTC
TRBV27	NA	13	TRBJ2-7	NA	CASSLGPGVEQYF	TGTGCCAGCAGTTTGGGTCCGGGAGTCGAGCAGTACTTC
TRBV7-9	once	17	TRBJ2-2	TRBD1	CASSPTVTGVYTGELFF	TGTGCCAGCAGCCCCACGGTGACAGGGGTTTACACCGGGGAGCTGTTTTTT